This T cell receptor (beta chain) came from a study of beta chain features in type 1 diabetes. The overall study: Healthy donors, compared against patients, showed similar age, gender and cell yields.

The CDR3 contains 14 residues. CDR1 GTSNPN and CDR2 SVGIG come from the germline V gene (reference sequence). The V end was cut by 0 bases, the J end by 6 bases, with 14 bases between. Whole-study findings and limits: There were fewer insertions and more deletions at the VDJ junctions of type 1 diabetes patients. In comparison with healthy donors, patients had naive, central memory and Treg TCRB repertoires that appeared more similar. Moderately but significantly shorter TCRB CDR3s were found in Type 1 diabetes patients in all four CD4+ subsets.

About this clone itself: Its target is unknown.

Isolated RNA was reverse transcribed in full, so expressed TCRB transcripts were sequenced. Naive, central memory and regulatory T cell samples came to a mean of roughly 4 million reads. Only in-frame clones appear in the TCRdb table, and some are missing; sequencing was by immunoSEQ multiplex PCR. The profile shows some 270,000 clones, approximately 10% of them singletons. The clonotype comes from a man aged 25-45 years with type 1 diabetes. The sample comprised naive CD4+ T cells from blood. The V gene is TRBV30, the J gene TRBJ2-5, with a possible D match to TRBD1 (6 bases). The CDR3 DNA follows: TGTGCCTGGAGTGTACGGGCAGGGGTGAAGACCCAGTACTTC. The encoded protein is CAWSVRAGVKTQYF.